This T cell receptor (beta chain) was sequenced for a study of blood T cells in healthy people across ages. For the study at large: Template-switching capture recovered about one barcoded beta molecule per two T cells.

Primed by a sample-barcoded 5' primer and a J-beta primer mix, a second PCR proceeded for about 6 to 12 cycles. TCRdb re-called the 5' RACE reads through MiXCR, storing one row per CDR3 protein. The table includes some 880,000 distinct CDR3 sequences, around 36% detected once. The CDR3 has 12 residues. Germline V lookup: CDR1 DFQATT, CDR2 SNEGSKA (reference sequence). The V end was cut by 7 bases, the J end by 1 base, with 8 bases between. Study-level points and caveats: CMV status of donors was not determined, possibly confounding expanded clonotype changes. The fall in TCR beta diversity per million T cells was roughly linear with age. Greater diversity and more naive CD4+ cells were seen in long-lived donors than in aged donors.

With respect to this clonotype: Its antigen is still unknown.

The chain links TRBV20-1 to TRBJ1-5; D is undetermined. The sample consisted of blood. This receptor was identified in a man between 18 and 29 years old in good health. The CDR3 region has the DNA TGCAGTGTGGCGGGCAGCAATCAGCCCCAGCATTTT. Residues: CSVAGSNQPQHF.